This T cell receptor (beta chain) came from a study of beta chain features in type 1 diabetes. Findings and limits, study-wide: Whether TCRB rearrangement is influenced by HLA type was left unresolved in this analysis. With patients and controls alike, PCR might favor shorter templates to an equal degree. Type 1 diabetes patients had moderately but significantly shorter TCRB CDR3s in all four CD4+ subsets. cDNA-based sequencing might over-represent cells highly expressing TCR.

The CDR3 is 15 residues long. Germline loops: CDR1 SNHLY, CDR2 FYNNEI. The V gene lost 6 bases and the J gene lost 2 bases, with 16 bases spanning the gap. Investigators reverse transcribed all isolated RNA, so they sequenced expressed TCRB transcripts. The table came from immunoSEQ multiplex PCR; TCRdb's copy has only in-frame clones and leaves some out. Of under 850,000 clones detected, 13% appear once; the ten largest clones hold approximately 0.022%. Cell sorting via CD45RO/CCR7/CD25/CD127/CD95/CD27 was performed to obtain CD4+ naive, central memory, regulatory and stem cell-like memory cells. Concerning this clone: The antigen remains undetermined.

Specimen: naive CD4+ T cells from blood. The V and J genes are TRBV2 and TRBJ1-1, with D possibly TRBD1 on 6 matching bases. The TCR was taken from a young man with type 1 diabetes. Here the CDR3 reads CASRLTGTTNTEAFF. DNA of the CDR3: TGTGCCAGCAGACTCACAGGGACCACCAACACTGAAGCTTTCTTT. The variable domain in full, with the rest retrieved from reference TRBV2 and TRBJ1-1, is EPEVTQTPSHQVTQMGQEVILRCVPISNHLYFYWYRQILGQKVEFLVSFYNNEISEKSEIFDDQFSVERPDGSNFTLKIRSTKLEDSAMYFCASRLTGTTNTEAFFGQGTRLTVV.